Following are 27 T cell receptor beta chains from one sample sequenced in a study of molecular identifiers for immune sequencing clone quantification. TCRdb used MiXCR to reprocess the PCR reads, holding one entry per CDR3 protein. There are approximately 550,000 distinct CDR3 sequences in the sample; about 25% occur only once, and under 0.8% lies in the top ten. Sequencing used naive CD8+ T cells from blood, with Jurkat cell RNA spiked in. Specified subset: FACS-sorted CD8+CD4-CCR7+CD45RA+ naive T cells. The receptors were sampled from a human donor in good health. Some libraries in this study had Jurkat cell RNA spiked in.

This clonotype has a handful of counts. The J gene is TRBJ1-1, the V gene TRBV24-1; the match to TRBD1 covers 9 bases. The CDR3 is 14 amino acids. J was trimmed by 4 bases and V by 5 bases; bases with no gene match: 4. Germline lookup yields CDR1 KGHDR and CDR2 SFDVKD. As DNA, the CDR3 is TGTGCCACCAGTGGGGACAGGGATCCCACTGAAGCTTTCTTT. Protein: CATSGDRDPTEAFF.

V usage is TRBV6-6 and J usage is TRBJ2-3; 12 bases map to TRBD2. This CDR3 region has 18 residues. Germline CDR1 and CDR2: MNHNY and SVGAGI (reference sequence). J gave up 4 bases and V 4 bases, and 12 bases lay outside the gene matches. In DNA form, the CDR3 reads TGTGCCAGCAGTTGGGTGAGGGGTCTAGCGGGGGGGCCAGATACGCAGTATTTT. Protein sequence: CASSWVRGLAGGPDTQYF.

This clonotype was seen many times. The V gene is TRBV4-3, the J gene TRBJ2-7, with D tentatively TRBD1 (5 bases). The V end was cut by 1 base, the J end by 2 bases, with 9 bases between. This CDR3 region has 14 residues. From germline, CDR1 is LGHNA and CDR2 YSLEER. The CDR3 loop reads CASSQATGTYEQYF. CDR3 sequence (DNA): TGCGCCAGCAGCCAAGCTACAGGCACCTACGAGCAGTACTTC.

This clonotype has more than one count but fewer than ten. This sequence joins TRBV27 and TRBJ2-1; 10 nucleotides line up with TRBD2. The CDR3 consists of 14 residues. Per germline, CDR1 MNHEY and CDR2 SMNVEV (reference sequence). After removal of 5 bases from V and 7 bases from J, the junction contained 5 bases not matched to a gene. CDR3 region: CASSLGLAINEQFF. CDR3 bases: TGTGCCAGCAGTCTGGGACTAGCGATTAATGAGCAGTTCTTC.

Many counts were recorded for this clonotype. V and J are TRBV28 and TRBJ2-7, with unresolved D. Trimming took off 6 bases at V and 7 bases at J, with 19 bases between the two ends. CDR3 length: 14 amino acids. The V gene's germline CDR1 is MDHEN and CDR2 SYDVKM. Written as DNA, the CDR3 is TGTGCCAGCAGCCCGGATAGGACGCTAAATGAGCAGTACTTC. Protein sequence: CASSPDRTLNEQYF.

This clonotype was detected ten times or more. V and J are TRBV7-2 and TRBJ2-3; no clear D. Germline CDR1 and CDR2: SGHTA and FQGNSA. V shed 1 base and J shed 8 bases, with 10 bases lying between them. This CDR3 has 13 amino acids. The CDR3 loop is CASSLGGPITQYF. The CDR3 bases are TGTGCCAGCAGCTTAGGAGGACCGATTACGCAGTATTTT.

The CDR3 DNA reads as TGCAGTGCAGACCCCCGCCCGGAGGCGGCTTCCTACGAGCAGTACTTC. Protein product: CSADPRPEAASYEQYF. The chain carries TRBV20-1 and TRBJ2-7, with D perhaps matching TRBD2 (5 bases). The CDR3 runs 16 residues. CDR1 DFQATT and CDR2 SNEGSKA come from the germline V gene (reference sequence). Deletions cut 6 bases from V and 1 base from J, with 22 bases between.

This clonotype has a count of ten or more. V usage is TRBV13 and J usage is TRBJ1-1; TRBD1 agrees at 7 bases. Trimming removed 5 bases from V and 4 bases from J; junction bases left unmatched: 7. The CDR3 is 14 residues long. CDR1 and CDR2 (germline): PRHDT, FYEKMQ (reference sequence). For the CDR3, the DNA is TGTGCCAGCAGCCGCCACAGGGGCGGCACTGAAGCTTTCTTT. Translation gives CASSRHRGGTEAFF.

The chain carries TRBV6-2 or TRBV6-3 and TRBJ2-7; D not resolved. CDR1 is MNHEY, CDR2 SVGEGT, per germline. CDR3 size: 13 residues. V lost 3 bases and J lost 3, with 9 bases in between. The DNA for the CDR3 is TGTGCCAGCAGTTATAAGGAGAACTACGAGCAGTACTTC. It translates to CASSYKENYEQYF.

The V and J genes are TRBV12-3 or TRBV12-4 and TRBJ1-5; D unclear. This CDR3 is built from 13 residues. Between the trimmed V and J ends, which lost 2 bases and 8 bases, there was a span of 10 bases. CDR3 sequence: CASSLRVSEPQHF. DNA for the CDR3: TGTGCCAGCAGTTTACGGGTTTCGGAGCCCCAGCATTTT.

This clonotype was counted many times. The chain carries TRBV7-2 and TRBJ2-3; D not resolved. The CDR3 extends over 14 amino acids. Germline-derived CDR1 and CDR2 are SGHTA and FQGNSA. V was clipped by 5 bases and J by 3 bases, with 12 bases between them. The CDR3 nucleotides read TGTGCCAGCAGCCCAATATCCCAAACAGATACGCAGTATTTT. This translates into CASSPISQTDTQYF.

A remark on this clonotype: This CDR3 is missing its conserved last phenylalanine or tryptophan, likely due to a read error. CDR3 protein: CASRRTRDRSGYEQYL. Here the CDR3 DNA reads TGTGCCAGCAGGAGGACACGGGACAGGTCGGGCTACGAGCAGTACCTC. The V and J genes are TRBV27 and TRBJ2-7; TRBD1 agrees at 8 bases. V was pared by 6 bases and J by 3 bases, with 13 bases of the junction left unmatched. The CDR3 has 16 residues. The germline gives CDR1 MNHEY, CDR2 SMNVEV (reference sequence).

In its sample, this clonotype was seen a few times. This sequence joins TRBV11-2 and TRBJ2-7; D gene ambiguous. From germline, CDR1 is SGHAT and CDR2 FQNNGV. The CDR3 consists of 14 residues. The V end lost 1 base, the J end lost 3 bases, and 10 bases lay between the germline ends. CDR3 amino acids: CASSLGSESYEQYF. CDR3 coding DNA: TGTGCCAGCAGCTTAGGTTCAGAGAGCTACGAGCAGTACTTC.

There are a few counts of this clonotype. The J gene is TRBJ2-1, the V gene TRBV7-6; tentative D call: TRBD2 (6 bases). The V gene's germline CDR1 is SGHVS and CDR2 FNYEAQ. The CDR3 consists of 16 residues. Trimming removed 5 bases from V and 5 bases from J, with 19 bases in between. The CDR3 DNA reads TGTGCCAGCAGCCCCCGGGGGTCGGGGGAAGACAATGAGCAGTTCTTC. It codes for CASSPRGSGEDNEQFF.

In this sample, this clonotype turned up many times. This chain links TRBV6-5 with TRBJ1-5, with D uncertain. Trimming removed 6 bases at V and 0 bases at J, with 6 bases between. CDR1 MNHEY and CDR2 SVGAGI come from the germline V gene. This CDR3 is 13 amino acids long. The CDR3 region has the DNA TGTGCCAGCAGGCCATATAGCAATCAGCCCCAGCATTTT. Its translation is CASRPYSNQPQHF.

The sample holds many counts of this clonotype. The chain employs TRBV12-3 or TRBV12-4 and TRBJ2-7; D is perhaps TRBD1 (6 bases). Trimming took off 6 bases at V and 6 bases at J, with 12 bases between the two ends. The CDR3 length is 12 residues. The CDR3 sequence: CASSPGAGEQYF. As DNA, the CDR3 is TGTGCCAGCAGCCCAGGGGCGGGCGAGCAGTACTTC.

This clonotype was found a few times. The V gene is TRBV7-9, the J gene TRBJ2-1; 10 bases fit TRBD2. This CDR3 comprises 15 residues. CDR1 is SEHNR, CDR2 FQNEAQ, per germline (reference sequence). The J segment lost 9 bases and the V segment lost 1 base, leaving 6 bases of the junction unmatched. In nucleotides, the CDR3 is TGTGCCAGCAGCTTAGTTGGGACTAGCGAGGGTGAGCAGTTCTTC. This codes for CASSLVGTSEGEQFF.

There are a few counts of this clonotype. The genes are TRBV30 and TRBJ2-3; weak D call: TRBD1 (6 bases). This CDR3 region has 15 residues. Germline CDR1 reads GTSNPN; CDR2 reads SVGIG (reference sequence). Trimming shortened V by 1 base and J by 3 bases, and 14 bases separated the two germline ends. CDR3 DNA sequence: TGTGCCTGGAGTGAGGCAGGGGTGGTGACAGATACGCAGTATTTT. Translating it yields CAWSEAGVVTDTQYF. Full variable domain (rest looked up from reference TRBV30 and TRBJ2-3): SQTIHQWPATLVQPVGSPLSLECTVEGTSNPNLYWYRQAAGRGLQLLFYSVGIGQISSEVPQNLSASRPQDRQFILSSKKLLLSDSGFYLCAWSEAGVVTDTQYFGPGTRLTVL.

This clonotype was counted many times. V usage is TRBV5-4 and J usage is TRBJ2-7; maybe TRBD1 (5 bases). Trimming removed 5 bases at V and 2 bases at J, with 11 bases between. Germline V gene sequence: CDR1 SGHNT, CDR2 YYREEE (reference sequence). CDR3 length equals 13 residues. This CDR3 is CASSGAGTYEQYF. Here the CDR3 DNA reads TGTGCCAGCAGTGGGGCAGGGACCTACGAGCAGTACTTC.

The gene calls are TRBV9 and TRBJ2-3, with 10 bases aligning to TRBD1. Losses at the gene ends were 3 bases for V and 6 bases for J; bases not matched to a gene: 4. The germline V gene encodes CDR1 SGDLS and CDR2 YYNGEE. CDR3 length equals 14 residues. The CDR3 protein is CASSEGQGLDTQYF. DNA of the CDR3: TGTGCCAGCAGCGAGGGACAGGGGTTGGATACGCAGTATTTT. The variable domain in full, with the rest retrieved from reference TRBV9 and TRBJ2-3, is DSGVTQTPKHLITATGQRVTLRCSPRSGDLSVYWYQQSLDQGLQFLIQYYNGEERAKGNILERFSAQQFPDLHSELNLSSLELGDSALYFCASSEGQGLDTQYFGPGTRLTVL.

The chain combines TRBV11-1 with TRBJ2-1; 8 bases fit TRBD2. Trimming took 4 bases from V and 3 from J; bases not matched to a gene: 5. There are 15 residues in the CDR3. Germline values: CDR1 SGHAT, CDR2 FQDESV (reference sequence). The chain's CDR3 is CASSYAGGDYNEQFF. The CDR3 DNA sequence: TGTGCCAGCAGCTATGCGGGAGGCGACTACAATGAGCAGTTCTTC.

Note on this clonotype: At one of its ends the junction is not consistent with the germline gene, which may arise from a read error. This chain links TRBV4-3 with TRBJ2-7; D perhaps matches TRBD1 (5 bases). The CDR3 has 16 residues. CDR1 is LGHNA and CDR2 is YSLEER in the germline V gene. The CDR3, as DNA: TGCGCCAGCAGCCAAGTATGGTGGCAGGGCCCCTACGAGCAGTGCTTC. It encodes CASSQVWWQGPYEQCF.

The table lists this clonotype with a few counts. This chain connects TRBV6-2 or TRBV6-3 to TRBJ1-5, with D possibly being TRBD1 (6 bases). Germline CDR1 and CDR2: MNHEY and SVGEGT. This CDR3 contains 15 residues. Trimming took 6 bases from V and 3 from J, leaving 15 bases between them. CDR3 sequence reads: CASRKSDRYNQPQHF. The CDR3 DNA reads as TGTGCCAGCAGAAAATCAGACAGGTACAATCAGCCCCAGCATTTT.

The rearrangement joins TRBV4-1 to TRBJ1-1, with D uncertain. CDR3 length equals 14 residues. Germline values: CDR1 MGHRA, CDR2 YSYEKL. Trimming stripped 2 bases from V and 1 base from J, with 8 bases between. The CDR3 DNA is TGCGCCAGCAGCCAAACCGGGCCGAACACTGAAGCTTTCTTT. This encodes CASSQTGPNTEAFF.

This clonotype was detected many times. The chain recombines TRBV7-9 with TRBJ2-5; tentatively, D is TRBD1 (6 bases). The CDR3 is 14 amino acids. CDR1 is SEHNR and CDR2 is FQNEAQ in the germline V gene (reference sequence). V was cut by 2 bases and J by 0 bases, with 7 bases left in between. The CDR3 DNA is TGTGCCAGCAGCTTACGGGACAACCAAGAGACCCAGTACTTC. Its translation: CASSLRDNQETQYF.

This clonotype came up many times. The CDR3 region has the DNA TGTGCCAGCAGTTTAAGCCCGGTAGGGGCGACGGACTACGAGCAGTACTTC. It codes for CASSLSPVGATDYEQYF. The gene calls are TRBV28 and TRBJ2-7; weak D call: TRBD1 (5 bases). The CDR3 covers 17 residues. CDR1 is MDHEN and CDR2 is SYDVKM in the germline V gene. V gave up 2 bases and J gave up 3 bases, with 20 bases separating them.

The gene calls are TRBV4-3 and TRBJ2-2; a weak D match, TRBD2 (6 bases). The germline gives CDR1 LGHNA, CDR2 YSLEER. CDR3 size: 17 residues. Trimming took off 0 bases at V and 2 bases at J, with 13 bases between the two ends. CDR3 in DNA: TGCGCCAGCAGCCAAGAACCGGGACTGTCAAACACCGGGGAGCTGTTTTTT. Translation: CASSQEPGLSNTGELFF.